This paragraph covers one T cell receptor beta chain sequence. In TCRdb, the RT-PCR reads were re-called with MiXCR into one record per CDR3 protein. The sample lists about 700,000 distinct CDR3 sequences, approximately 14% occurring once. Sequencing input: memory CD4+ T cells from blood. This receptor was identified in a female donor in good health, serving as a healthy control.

CDR3 region: CASSWGLFSLYEQYF. Written as DNA, the CDR3 is TGTGCCAGCAGTTGGGGACTTTTTTCCCTATACGAGCAGTACTTC. The chain carries TRBV12-3 or TRBV12-4 and TRBJ2-7; perhaps TRBD2 as D (6 bases). V dropped 4 bases and J dropped 4 bases, with 17 bases sitting between them. CDR3 length equals 15 residues.